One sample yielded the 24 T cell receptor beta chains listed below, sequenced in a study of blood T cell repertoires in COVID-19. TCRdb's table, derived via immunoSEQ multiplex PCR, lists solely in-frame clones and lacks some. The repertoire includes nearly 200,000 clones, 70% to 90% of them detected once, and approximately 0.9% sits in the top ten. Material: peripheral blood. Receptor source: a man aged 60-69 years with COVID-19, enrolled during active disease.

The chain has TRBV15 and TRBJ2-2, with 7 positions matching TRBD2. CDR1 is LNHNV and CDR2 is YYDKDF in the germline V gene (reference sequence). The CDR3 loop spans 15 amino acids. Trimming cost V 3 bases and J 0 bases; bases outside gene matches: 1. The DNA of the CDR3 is TGTGCCACCAGCAGGGGGACTACGAACACCGGGGAGCTGTTTTTT. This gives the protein CATSRGTTNTGELFF. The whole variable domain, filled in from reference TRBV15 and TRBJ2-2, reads DAMVIQNPRYQVTQFGKPVTLSCSQTLNHNVMYWYQQKSSQAPKLLFHYYDKDFNNEADTPDNFQSRRPNTSFCFLDIRSPGLGDTAMYLCATSRGTTNTGELFFGEGSRLTVL.

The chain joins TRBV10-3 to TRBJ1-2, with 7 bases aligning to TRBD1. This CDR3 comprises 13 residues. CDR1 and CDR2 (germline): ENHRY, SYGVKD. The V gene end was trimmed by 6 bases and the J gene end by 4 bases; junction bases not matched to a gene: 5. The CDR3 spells CAIRQQGTYGYTF. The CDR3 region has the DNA TGTGCCATCAGGCAACAGGGGACCTATGGCTACACCTTC.

The CDR3 here is CASSEGSGRYQETQYF. The CDR3 coding sequence is TGCGCCAGCAGTGAGGGGAGCGGGAGGTACCAAGAGACCCAGTACTTC. The rearrangement links TRBV10-1 to TRBJ2-5, with 9 nucleotides matching TRBD2. Germline V gene lookup returns CDR1 WNHNN and CDR2 SYGVQD (reference sequence). This CDR3 spans 16 amino acids. The V and J ends lost 2 bases and 0 bases, in that order; junction bases with no gene match: 4.

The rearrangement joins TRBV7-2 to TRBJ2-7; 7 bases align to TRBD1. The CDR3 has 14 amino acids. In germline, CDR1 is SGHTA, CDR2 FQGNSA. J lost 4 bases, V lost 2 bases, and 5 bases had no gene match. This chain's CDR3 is CASSLNRGFYEQYF. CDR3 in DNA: TGTGCCAGCAGCTTAAACAGGGGTTTTTACGAGCAGTACTTC. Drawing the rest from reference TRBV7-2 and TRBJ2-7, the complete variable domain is GAGVSQSPSNKVTEKGKDVELRCDPISGHTALYWYRQSLGQGLEFLIYFQGNSAPDKSGLPSDRFSAERTGGSVSTLTIQRTQQEDSAVYLCASSLNRGFYEQYFGPGTRLTVT.

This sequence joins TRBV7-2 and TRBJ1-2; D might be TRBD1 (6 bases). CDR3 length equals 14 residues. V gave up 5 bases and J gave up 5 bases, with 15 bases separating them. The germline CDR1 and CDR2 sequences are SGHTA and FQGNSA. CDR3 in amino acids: CASSRDPQGYGYTF. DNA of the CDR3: TGTGCCAGCAGCCGGGACCCCCAGGGGTATGGCTACACCTTC. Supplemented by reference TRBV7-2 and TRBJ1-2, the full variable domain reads GAGVSQSPSNKVTEKGKDVELRCDPISGHTALYWYRQSLGQGLEFLIYFQGNSAPDKSGLPSDRFSAERTGGSVSTLTIQRTQQEDSAVYLCASSRDPQGYGYTFGSGTRLTVV.

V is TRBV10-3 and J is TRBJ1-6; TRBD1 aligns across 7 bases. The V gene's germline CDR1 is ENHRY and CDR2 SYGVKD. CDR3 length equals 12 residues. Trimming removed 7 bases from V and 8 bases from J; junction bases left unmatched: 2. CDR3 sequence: CAIKTGDSPLHF. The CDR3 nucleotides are TGTGCCATCAAAACAGGGGATTCACCCCTCCACTTT.

As DNA, the CDR3 is TGTGCCAGCAGCCAGGGACAGCAGAACACTGAAGCTTTCTTT. Translated: CASSQGQQNTEAFF. The V call is TRBV9, the J call TRBJ1-1; TRBD1 agrees at 7 bases. The CDR3 covers 14 residues. With 4 bases clipped from V and 1 base from J, the junction kept 4 bases outside the gene matches. The germline V gene encodes CDR1 SGDLS and CDR2 YYNGEE.

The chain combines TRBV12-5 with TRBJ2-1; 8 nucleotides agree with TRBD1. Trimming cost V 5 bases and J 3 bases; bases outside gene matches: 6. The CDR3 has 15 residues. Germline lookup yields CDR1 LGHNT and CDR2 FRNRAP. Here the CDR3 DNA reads TGTGCTAGTGGTCACGGACAGGGTAACTACAATGAGCAGTTCTTC. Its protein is CASGHGQGNYNEQFF.

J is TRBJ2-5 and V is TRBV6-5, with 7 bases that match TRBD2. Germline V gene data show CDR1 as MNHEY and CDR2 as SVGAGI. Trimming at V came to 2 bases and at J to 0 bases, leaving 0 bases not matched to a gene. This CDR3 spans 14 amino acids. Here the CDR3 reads CASSYGRDQETQYF. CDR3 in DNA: TGTGCCAGCAGTTACGGGAGGGACCAAGAGACCCAGTACTTC.

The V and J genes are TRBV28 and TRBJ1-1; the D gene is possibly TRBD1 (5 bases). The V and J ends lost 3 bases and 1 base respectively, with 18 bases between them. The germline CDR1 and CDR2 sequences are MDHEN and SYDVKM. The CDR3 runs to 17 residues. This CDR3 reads CASSLDILNDRNTEAFF. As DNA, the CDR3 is TGTGCCAGCAGTTTGGACATCCTTAATGACAGGAACACTGAAGCTTTCTTT. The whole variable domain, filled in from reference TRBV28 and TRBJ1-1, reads DVKVTQSSRYLVKRTGEKVFLECVQDMDHENMFWYRQDPGLGLRLIYFSYDVKMKEKGDIPEGYSVSREKKERFSLILESASTNQTSMYLCASSLDILNDRNTEAFFGQGTRLTVV.

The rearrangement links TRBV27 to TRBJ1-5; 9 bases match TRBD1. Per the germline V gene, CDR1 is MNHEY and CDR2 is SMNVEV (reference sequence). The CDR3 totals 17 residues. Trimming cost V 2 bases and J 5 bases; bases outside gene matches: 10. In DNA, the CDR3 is TGTGCCAGCAGTTTAATGTCGGGACAGGGTCCCTATCAGCCCCAGCATTTT. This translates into CASSLMSGQGPYQPQHF.

The DNA for the CDR3 is TGTGCCAGCAGCCAAGATGAGCTGAACACCGGGGAGCTGTTTTTT. As protein: CASSQDELNTGELFF. The gene calls are TRBV4-2 and TRBJ2-2, with D hard to call. The V end lost 0 bases, the J end lost 1 base, and 6 bases lay between the germline ends. The CDR3 sequence is 15 residues long. Germline assignment: CDR1 LGHNA and CDR2 YNFKEQ.

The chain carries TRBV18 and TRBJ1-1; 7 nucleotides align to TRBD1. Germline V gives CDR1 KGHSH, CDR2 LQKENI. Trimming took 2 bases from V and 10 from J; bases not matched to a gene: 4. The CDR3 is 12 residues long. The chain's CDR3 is CASSPGPGGAFF. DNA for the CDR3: TGTGCCAGCTCACCAGGCCCAGGGGGAGCTTTCTTT.

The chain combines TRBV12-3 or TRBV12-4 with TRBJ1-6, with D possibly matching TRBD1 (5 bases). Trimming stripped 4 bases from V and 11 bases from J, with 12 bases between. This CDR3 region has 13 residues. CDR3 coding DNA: TGTGCCAGCAGTTCCAGCCGGGGGACACCCCTCCACTTT. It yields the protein CASSSSRGTPLHF.

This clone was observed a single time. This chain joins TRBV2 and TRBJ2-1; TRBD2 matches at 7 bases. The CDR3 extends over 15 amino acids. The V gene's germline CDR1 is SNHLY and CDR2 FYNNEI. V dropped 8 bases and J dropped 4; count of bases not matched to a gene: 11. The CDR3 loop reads CASRDTLANYNEQFF. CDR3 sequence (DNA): TGTGCCAGCCGCGACACACTAGCGAATTACAATGAGCAGTTCTTC.

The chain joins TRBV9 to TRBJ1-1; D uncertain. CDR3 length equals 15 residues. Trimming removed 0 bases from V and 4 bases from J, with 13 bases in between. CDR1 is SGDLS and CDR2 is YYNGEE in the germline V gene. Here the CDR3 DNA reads TGTGCCAGCAGCGTAGCATCCGAGCCTTTCACTGAAGCTTTCTTT. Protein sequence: CASSVASEPFTEAFF.

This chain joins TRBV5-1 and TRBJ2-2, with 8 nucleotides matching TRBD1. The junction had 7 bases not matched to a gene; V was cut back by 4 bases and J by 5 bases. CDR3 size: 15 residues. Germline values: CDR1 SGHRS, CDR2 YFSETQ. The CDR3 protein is CASSHGQGRTGELFF. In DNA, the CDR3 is TGCGCCAGCAGCCACGGACAGGGTCGGACCGGGGAGCTGTTTTTT.

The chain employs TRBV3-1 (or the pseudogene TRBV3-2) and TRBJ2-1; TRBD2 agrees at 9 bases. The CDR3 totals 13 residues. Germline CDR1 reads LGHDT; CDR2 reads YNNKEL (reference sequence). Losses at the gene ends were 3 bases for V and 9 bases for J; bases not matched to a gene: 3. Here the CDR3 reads CASSQGGRGEQFF. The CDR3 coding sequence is TGTGCCAGCAGCCAGGGCGGGAGGGGTGAGCAGTTCTTC.

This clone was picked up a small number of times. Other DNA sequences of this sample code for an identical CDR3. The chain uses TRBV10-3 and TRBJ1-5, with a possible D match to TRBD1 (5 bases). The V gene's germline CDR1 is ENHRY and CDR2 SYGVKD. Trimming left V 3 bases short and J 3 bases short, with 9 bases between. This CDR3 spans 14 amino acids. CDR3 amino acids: CAISEGGVNQPQHF. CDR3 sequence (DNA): TGTGCCATCAGTGAAGGAGGGGTCAATCAGCCCCAGCATTTT.

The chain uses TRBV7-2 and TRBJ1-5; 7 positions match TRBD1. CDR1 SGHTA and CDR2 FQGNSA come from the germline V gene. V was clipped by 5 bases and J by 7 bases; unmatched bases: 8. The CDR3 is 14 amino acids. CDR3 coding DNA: TGTGCCAGCAGCCTCTGGACAGGAGAACAGCCCCAGCATTTT. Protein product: CASSLWTGEQPQHF.

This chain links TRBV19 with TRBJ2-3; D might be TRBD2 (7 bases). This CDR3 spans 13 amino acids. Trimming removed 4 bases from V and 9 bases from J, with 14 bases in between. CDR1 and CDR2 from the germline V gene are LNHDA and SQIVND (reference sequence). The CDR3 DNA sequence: TGTGCCAGTAGTACCAACAGGGAGGGCACGCAGTATTTT. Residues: CASSTNREGTQYF.

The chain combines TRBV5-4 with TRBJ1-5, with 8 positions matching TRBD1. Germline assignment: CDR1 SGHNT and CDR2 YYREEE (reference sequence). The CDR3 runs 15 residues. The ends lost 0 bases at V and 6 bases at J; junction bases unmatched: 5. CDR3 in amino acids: CASSLGQGAGQPQHF. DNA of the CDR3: TGTGCCAGCAGCTTGGGGCAGGGGGCCGGTCAGCCCCAGCATTTT.

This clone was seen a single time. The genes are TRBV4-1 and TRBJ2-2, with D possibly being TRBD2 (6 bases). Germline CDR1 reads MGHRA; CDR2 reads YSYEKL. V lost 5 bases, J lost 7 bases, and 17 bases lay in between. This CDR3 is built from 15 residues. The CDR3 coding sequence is TGCGCCAGCAGCTCCCCTCGCGGGAAAATCGGGGAGCTGTTTTTT. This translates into CASSSPRGKIGELFF.

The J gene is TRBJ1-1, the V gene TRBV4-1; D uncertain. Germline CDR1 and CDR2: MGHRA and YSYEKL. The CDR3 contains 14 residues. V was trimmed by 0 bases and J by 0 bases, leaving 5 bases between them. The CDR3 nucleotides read TGCGCCAGCAGCCAAGACCCTGTGAACACTGAAGCTTTCTTT. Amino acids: CASSQDPVNTEAFF.